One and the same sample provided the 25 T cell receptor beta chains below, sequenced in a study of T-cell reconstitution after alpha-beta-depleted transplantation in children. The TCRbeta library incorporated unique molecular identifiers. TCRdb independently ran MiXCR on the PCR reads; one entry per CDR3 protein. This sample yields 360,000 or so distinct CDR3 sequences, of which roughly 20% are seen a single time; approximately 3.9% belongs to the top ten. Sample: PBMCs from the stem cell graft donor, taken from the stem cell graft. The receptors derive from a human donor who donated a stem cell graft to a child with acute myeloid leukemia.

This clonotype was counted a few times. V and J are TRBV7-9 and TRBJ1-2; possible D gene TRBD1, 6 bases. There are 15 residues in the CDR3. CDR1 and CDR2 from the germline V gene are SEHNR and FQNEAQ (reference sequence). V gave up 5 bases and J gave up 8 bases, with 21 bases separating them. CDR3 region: CASSNSAARGEGYTF. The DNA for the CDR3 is TGTGCCAGCAGCAACTCCGCTGCCAGGGGAGAGGGCTACACCTTC.

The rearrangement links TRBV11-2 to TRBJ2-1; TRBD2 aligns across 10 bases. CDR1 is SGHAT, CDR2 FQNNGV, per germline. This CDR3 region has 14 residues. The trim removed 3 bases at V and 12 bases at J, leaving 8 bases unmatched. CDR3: CASSLEGLAHGQFF. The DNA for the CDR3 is TGTGCCAGCAGCTTGGAGGGACTAGCGCACGGGCAGTTCTTC.

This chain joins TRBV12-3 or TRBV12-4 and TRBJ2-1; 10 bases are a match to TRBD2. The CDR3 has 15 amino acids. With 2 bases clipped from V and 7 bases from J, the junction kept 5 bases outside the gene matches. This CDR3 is CASSLRLAGVNEQFF. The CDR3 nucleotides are TGTGCCAGCAGTTTACGGCTAGCGGGAGTGAATGAGCAGTTCTTC.

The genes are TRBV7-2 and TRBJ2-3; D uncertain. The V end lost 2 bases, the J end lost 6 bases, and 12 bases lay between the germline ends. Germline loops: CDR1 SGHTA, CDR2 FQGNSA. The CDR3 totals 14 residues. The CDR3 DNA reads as TGTGCCAGCAGCTTAACTGCTAACTCGGATACGCAGTATTTT. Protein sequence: CASSLTANSDTQYF.

As DNA, the CDR3 is TGTGCCAGCAGCTTATTGGATAACACTGAAGCTTTCTTT. It translates to CASSLLDNTEAFF. The chain uses TRBV5-5 and TRBJ1-1, with D unresolved. The CDR3 sequence is 13 residues long. Trimming shortened V by 2 bases and J by 2 bases, and 7 bases separated the two germline ends. Germline values: CDR1 SGHKS, CDR2 YYEKEE (reference sequence).

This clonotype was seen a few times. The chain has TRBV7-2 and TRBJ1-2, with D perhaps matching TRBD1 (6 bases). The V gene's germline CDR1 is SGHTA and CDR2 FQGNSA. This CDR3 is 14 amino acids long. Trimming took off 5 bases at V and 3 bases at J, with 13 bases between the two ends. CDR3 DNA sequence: TGTGCCAGCAGCACTAATAGGGGGGACTATGGCTACACCTTC. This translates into CASSTNRGDYGYTF.

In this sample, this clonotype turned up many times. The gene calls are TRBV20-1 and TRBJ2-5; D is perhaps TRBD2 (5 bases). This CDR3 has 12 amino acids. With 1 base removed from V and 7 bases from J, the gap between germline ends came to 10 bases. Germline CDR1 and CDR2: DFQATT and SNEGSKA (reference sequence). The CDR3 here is CSARAGIGTQYF. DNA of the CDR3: TGCAGTGCTAGAGCGGGAATTGGGACCCAGTACTTC.

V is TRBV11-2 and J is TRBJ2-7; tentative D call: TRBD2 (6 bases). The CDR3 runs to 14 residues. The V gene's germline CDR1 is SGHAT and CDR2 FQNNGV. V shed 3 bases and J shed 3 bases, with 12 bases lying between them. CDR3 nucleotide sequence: TGTGCCAGCAGCTTGCCGGAGGGGTACTACGAGCAGTACTTC. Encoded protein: CASSLPEGYYEQYF.

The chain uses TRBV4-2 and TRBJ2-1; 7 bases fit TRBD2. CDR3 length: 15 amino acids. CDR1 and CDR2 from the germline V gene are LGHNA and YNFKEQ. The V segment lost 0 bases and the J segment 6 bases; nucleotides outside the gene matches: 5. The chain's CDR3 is CASSQEGGSSNEQFF. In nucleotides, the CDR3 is TGTGCCAGCAGCCAAGAAGGCGGGAGTAGCAATGAGCAGTTCTTC.

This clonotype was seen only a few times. Here the CDR3 reads CASSFATSGRVQERKYF. CDR3 coding DNA: TGTGCCAGCAGTTTTGCGACTAGCGGGAGAGTCCAAGAGAGAAAGTACTTC. This rearrangement joins TRBV12-3 or TRBV12-4 to TRBJ2-5, with 12 bases identical to TRBD2. Germline trimming cut 3 bases from V and 12 bases from J; bases unmatched to any gene: 17. This CDR3 contains 17 residues.

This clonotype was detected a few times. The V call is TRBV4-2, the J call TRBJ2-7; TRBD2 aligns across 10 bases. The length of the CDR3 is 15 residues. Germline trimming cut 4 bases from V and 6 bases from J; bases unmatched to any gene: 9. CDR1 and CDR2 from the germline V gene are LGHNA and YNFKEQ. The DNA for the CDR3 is TGTGCCAGCAGCCTATTAGCGGGAGGAAGGGTCGAGCAGTACTTC. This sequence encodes CASSLLAGGRVEQYF.

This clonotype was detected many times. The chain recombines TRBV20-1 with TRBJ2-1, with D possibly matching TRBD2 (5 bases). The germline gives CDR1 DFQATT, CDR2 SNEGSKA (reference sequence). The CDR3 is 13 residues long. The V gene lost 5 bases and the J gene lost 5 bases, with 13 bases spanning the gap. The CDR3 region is CSAPSRSNNEQFF. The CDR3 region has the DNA TGCAGTGCTCCTAGCAGATCCAACAATGAGCAGTTCTTC.

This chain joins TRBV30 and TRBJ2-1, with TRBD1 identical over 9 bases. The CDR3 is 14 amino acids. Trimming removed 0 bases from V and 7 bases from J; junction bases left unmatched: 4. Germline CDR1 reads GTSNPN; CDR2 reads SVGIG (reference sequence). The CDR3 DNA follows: TGTGCCTGGAGTGTACTTGGGACAGGGAATGAGCAGTTCTTC. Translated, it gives CAWSVLGTGNEQFF.

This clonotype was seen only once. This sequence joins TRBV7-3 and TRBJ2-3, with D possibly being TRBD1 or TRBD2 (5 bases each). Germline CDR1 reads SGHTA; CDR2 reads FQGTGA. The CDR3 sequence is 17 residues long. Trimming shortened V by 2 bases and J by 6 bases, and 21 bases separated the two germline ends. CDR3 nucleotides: TGTGCCAGCAGCTTAGCCCGGGACCCGGGACCCAACGATACGCAGTATTTT. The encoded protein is CASSLARDPGPNDTQYF.

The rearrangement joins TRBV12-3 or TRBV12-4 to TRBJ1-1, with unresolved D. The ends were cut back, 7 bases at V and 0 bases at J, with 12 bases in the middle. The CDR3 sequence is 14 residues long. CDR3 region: CASTLEIMNTEAFF. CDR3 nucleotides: TGTGCCAGCACCCTTGAGATCATGAACACTGAAGCTTTCTTT.

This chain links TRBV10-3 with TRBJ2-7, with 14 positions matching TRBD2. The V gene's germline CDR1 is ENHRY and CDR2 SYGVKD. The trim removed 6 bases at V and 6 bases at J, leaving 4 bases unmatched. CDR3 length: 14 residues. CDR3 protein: CAISGTSGRREQYF. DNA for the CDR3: TGTGCCATCAGCGGGACTAGCGGGAGACGCGAGCAGTACTTC.

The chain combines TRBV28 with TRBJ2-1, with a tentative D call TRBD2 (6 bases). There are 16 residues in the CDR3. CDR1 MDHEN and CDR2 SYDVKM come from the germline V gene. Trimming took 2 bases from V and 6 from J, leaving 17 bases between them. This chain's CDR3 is CASSLLAGRVGNEQFF. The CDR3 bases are TGTGCCAGCAGTTTACTTGCGGGACGCGTGGGCAATGAGCAGTTCTTC.

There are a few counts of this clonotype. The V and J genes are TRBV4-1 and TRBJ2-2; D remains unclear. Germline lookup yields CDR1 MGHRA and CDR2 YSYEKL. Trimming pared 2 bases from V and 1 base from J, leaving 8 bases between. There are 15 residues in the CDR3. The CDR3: CASSQYPENTGELFF. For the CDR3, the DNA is TGCGCCAGCAGCCAATATCCGGAGAACACCGGGGAGCTGTTTTTT.

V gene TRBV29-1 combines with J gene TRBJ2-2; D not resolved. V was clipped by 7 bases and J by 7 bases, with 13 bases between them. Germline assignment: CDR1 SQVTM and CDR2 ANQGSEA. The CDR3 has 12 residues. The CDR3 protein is CSGDIWGGELFF. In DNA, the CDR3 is TGCAGCGGGGATATTTGGGGCGGGGAGCTGTTTTTT.

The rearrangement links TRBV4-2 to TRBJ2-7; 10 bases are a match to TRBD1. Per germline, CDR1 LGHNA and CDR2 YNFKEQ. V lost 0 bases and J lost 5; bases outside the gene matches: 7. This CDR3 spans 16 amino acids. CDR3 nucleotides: TGTGCCAGCAGCCAAGATAGAGGGGACAGGGGACACGAGCAGTACTTC. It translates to CASSQDRGDRGHEQYF.

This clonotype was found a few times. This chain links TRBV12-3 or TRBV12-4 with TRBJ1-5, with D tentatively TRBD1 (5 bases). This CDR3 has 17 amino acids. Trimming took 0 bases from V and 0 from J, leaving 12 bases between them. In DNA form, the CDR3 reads TGTGCCAGCAGTTTAGCGCTAGGGGACCTTAGCAATCAGCCCCAGCATTTT. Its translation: CASSLALGDLSNQPQHF.

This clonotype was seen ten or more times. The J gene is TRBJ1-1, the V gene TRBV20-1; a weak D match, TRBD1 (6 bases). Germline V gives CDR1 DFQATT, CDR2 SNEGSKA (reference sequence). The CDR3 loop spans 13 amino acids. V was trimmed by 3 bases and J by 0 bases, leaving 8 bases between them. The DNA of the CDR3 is TGCAGTGCTAGGGACAGCTTGAACACTGAAGCTTTCTTT. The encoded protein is CSARDSLNTEAFF.

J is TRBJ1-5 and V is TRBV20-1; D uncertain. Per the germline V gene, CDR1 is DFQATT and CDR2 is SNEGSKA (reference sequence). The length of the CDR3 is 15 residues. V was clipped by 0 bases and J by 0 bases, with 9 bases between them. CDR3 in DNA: TGCAGTGCTAGAGATGAGGGTTATAGCAATCAGCCCCAGCATTTT. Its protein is CSARDEGYSNQPQHF.

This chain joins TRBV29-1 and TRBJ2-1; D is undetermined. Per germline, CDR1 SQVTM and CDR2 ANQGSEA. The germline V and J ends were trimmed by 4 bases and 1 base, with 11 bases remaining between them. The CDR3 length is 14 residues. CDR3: CSVGRRLSYNEQFF. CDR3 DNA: TGCAGCGTTGGACGCCGGTTATCCTACAATGAGCAGTTCTTC.

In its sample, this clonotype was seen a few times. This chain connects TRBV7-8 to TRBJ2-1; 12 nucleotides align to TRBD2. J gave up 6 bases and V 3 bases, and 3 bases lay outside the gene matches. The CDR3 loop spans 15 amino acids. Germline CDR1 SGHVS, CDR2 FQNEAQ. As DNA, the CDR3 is TGTGCCAGCAGCTTTCTAGCGGGAGGGTCCAATGAGCAGTTCTTC. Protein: CASSFLAGGSNEQFF. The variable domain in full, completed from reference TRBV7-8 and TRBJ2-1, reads GAGVSQSPRYKVAKRGQDVALRCDPISGHVSLFWYQQALGQGPEFLTYFQNEAQLDKSGLPSDRFFAERPEGSVSTLKIQRTQQEDSAVYLCASSFLAGGSNEQFFGPGTRLTVL.